What follows are 17 T cell receptor beta chains derived from one specimen sequenced in a study of patients and donors after allogeneic stem cell transplantation. Each CDR3 protein gets one entry after TCRdb re-called the RT-PCR reads with MiXCR. The data contain roughly 250,000 distinct CDR3 sequences, around an eighth of them singletons. The sequencing sample was made of blood, either unsorted or a sorted T cell fraction (not recorded which). The source is a human donor who was either an allogeneic HSCT recipient or a stem cell or donor lymphocyte infusion donor (not recorded which). It is not recorded whose cells these are; they may come from a transplant donor.

This clonotype was detected ten times or more. V usage is TRBV7-9 and J usage is TRBJ1-2, with 9 bases that match TRBD1. Trimming cost V 4 bases and J 6 bases; bases outside gene matches: 12. Germline CDR1 is SEHNR and CDR2 is FQNEAQ (reference sequence). The CDR3 contains 16 residues. The CDR3 loop is CASSSLAGTGKDGYTF. As DNA, the CDR3 is TGTGCCAGCAGCTCACTCGCCGGGACAGGGAAGGATGGCTACACCTTC.

In this sample, this clonotype turned up a few times. V usage is TRBV20-1 and J usage is TRBJ1-5; D is unclear. Between the trimmed V and J ends, which lost 0 bases and 2 bases, there was a span of 11 bases. This CDR3 has 15 residues. CDR1 is DFQATT and CDR2 is SNEGSKA in the germline V gene (reference sequence). The CDR3 coding sequence is TGCAGTGCTAGAGACCCGGTCCCGGGCAATCAGCCCCAGCATTTT. Residues: CSARDPVPGNQPQHF.

The chain is built from TRBV5-5 and TRBJ2-5; possible D gene TRBD1, 5 bases. V was cut by 3 bases and J by 1 base, with 10 bases left in between. The germline V gene has CDR1 SGHKS and CDR2 YYEKEE (reference sequence). The CDR3 runs 14 residues. CDR3 loop: CASSSGSTQETQYF. The CDR3, as DNA: TGTGCCAGCAGCTCAGGGTCAACCCAAGAGACCCAGTACTTC. The full variable domain, completed using reference TRBV5-5 and TRBJ2-5, is DAGVTQSPTHLIKTRGQQVTLRCSPISGHKSVSWYQQVLGQGPQFIFQYYEKEERGRGNFPDRFSARQFPNYSSELNVNALLLGDSALYLCASSSGSTQETQYFGPGTRLLVL.

The rearrangement uses TRBV5-6 and TRBJ1-4; 10 positions match TRBD1. CDR3 length: 15 amino acids. Trimming took 0 bases from V and 5 from J; bases not matched to a gene: 1. The germline V gene encodes CDR1 SGHDT and CDR2 YYEEEE. CDR3 sequence reads: CASSLAGQGNEKLFF. In DNA, the CDR3 is TGTGCCAGCAGCTTGGCGGGACAGGGGAATGAAAAACTGTTTTTT.

This clonotype was seen ten or more times. The CDR3 DNA reads TGCAGTGCTAACACCGAAGTGGAGGGAAAGGTGTTTTTT. Amino acids: CSANTEVEGKVFF. V usage is TRBV20-1 and J usage is TRBJ2-2; TRBD2 might be the D (6 bases). Per the germline V gene, CDR1 is DFQATT and CDR2 is SNEGSKA (reference sequence). V gave up 4 bases and J gave up 15 bases, with 21 bases separating them. The CDR3 is 13 residues long.

This clonotype appeared a few times. The gene calls are TRBV15 and TRBJ1-5; D is unresolved. V lost 0 bases and J 2 bases, leaving 14 bases between the germline ends. The V gene's germline CDR1 is LNHNV and CDR2 YYDKDF (reference sequence). The CDR3 has 17 amino acids. CDR3 residues: CATSRDLGGPGNQPQHF. The CDR3 DNA sequence: TGTGCCACCAGCAGAGATTTGGGAGGGCCTGGCAATCAGCCCCAGCATTTT.

V is TRBV4-1 and J is TRBJ1-1; TRBD1 is a possible D gene (5 bases). The CDR3 has 15 residues. Germline CDR1 is MGHRA and CDR2 is YSYEKL. The V gene lost 1 base and the J gene lost 3 bases, with 12 bases spanning the gap. In DNA, the CDR3 is TGCGCCAGCAGCCAAGGGGGGGTGAGGGACACTGAAGCTTTCTTT. Protein sequence: CASSQGGVRDTEAFF.

The rearrangement uses TRBV24-1 and TRBJ1-1; D uncertain. Per the germline V gene, CDR1 is KGHDR and CDR2 is SFDVKD. The CDR3 sequence is 11 residues long. Trimming stripped 7 bases from V and 4 bases from J, with 6 bases between. Written as DNA, the CDR3 is TGTGCCACCAGATATCTCACTGAAGCTTTCTTT. This sequence encodes CATRYLTEAFF.

The J gene is TRBJ2-7, the V gene TRBV3-1, with D possibly being TRBD2 (5 bases). This CDR3 is 13 amino acids long. Germline V gene sequence: CDR1 LGHDT, CDR2 YNNKEL (reference sequence). Trimming removed 1 base from V and 7 bases from J, with 11 bases in between. This CDR3 is CASSQVLATEQYF. For the CDR3, the DNA is TGTGCCAGCAGCCAAGTTTTAGCGACGGAGCAGTACTTC.

This clonotype was picked up a small number of times. The chain carries TRBV20-1 and TRBJ2-2; 10 bases align to TRBD2. CDR1 is DFQATT and CDR2 is SNEGSKA in the germline V gene (reference sequence). V lost 0 bases, J lost 6 bases, and 7 bases stayed unmatched. This CDR3 is 16 amino acids long. CDR3 in amino acids: CSAREWLAGEAGELFF. The CDR3 DNA reads TGCAGTGCTAGAGAGTGGCTAGCGGGAGAAGCCGGGGAGCTGTTTTTT.

This clonotype came up many times. The rearrangement uses TRBV7-2 and TRBJ2-7; 10 bases match TRBD1. This CDR3 region has 14 residues. CDR1 is SGHTA and CDR2 is FQGNSA in the germline V gene. V shed 5 bases and J 6 bases; nucleotides not matched to a gene: 7. The CDR3 DNA reads as TGTGCCAGCAGCATCCCGGGACAGGGGACCGAGCAGTACTTC. It codes for CASSIPGQGTEQYF.

This clonotype has just a few counts. The chain has TRBV18 and TRBJ2-5; no definite D call. Germline values: CDR1 KGHSH, CDR2 LQKENI. Trimming pared 2 bases from V and 0 bases from J, leaving 10 bases between. The length of the CDR3 is 15 residues. CDR3 amino acids: CASSPATLYQETQYF. The CDR3 nucleotides read TGTGCCAGCTCACCAGCGACACTCTACCAAGAGACCCAGTACTTC.

This clonotype has just a few counts. The rearrangement joins TRBV28 to TRBJ1-3, with D perhaps TRBD1 (5 bases). Trimming took 5 bases from V and 0 from J, leaving 14 bases between them. Germline V gene lookup returns CDR1 MDHEN and CDR2 SYDVKM. CDR3 length: 16 residues. This chain's CDR3 is CASSPIQDFSGNTIYF. The CDR3 nucleotides read TGTGCCAGCAGTCCAATACAGGATTTCTCTGGAAACACCATATATTTT.

The chain combines TRBV24-1 with TRBJ2-3; perhaps TRBD2 as D (5 bases). Germline values: CDR1 KGHDR, CDR2 SFDVKD. With 4 bases removed from V and 5 bases from J, the gap between germline ends came to 15 bases. This CDR3 spans 15 amino acids. In DNA form, the CDR3 reads TGTGCCACCAGTGAGGTGGGAGTCAAGAAAGATACGCAGTATTTT. Protein product: CATSEVGVKKDTQYF.

The chain links TRBV7-9 to TRBJ2-3, with a tentative D call TRBD2 (7 bases). The CDR3 is made up of 14 amino acids. Germline CDR1 reads SEHNR; CDR2 reads FQNEAQ (reference sequence). Trimming removed 7 bases from V and 4 bases from J, with 15 bases in between. CDR3 sequence reads: CASNPRGGADTQYF. The DNA for the CDR3 is TGTGCCAGCAACCCGAGGGGGGGAGCAGATACGCAGTATTTT.

This clonotype was counted between two and nine times. CDR3 loop: CSARGLAGGAETQYF. The CDR3 DNA is TGCAGTGCTAGAGGACTAGCGGGGGGAGCTGAGACCCAGTACTTC. The rearrangement uses TRBV20-1 and TRBJ2-5; 13 nucleotides agree with TRBD2. The CDR3 sequence is 15 residues long. V lost 1 base and J lost 5; bases outside the gene matches: 4. The germline gives CDR1 DFQATT, CDR2 SNEGSKA (reference sequence).

The table lists this clonotype with a few counts. V usage is TRBV7-3 and J usage is TRBJ2-1; 9 nucleotides line up with TRBD2. The germline V gene has CDR1 SGHTA and CDR2 FQGTGA. V was clipped by 1 base and J by 0 bases; unmatched bases: 16. This CDR3 contains 21 residues. Here the CDR3 DNA reads TGTGCCAGCAGCTTAATTCCTGGAGGCGGGGGGGCCTGGGCCTCCTACAATGAGCAGTTCTTC. This sequence encodes CASSLIPGGGGAWASYNEQFF.